This passage covers 15 T cell receptor beta chains from one sample sequenced in a study of T cells in Graves' hyperthyroidism and ophthalmopathy. Amplification of TCR beta CDR3 regions used RNA as the template. The HTBI primer set drove a first-round RT-PCR of the TCR CDR3. TCRdb used MiXCR to reprocess the multiplex PCR reads, holding one entry per CDR3 protein. Seen here are about 660,000 distinct CDR3 sequences, roughly 46% observed once, and the top ten hold 7% to 7.5%. The sample consisted of peripheral blood or thyroid tissue (not recorded which). These receptors all stem from an adult man with Graves' disease, either hyperthyroidism or ophthalmopathy (not recorded which).

This clonotype came up many times. The chain couples TRBV20-1 to TRBJ1-1; D is perhaps TRBD1 (5 bases). V was clipped by 0 bases and J by 3 bases, with 8 bases between them. Per the germline V gene, CDR1 is DFQATT and CDR2 is SNEGSKA (reference sequence). This CDR3 has 13 residues. CDR3 region: CSAREWGDTEAFF. The DNA for the CDR3 is TGCAGTGCTAGAGAATGGGGGGACACTGAAGCTTTCTTT.

This clonotype has at least ten counts. V and J are TRBV7-3 and TRBJ2-7; D might be TRBD2 (5 bases). In germline, CDR1 is SGHTA, CDR2 FQGTGA. V was pared by 3 bases and J by 1 base, with 7 bases between. CDR3 length equals 13 residues. CDR3 DNA sequence: TGTGCCAGCAGCTTCGGGGAGTCCTACGAGCAGTACTTC. Translated, it gives CASSFGESYEQYF.

This clonotype was recorded at least ten times. V is TRBV5-1 and J is TRBJ1-1; 9 nucleotides agree with TRBD1. This CDR3 contains 14 residues. Germline CDR1 reads SGHRS; CDR2 reads YFSETQ. V dropped 3 bases and J dropped 2; count of bases not matched to a gene: 2. CDR3 in DNA: TGCGCCAGCAGCTGGACAGGGGCTAACACTGAAGCTTTCTTT. Translating it yields CASSWTGANTEAFF.

This clonotype was counted once. One end of the junction is discordant with germline, which a read error may explain. The CDR3 protein is CASSQDQGPYQPQHF. The CDR3 DNA reads TGCGCCAGCAGCCAAGATCAGGGCCCCTATCAGCCCCAGCATTTT. The rearrangement uses TRBV7-2 and TRBJ1-5, with a tentative D call TRBD1 (5 bases). The CDR3 is 15 residues long. Per the germline V gene, CDR1 is SGHTA and CDR2 is FQGNSA.

The J gene is TRBJ2-5, the V gene TRBV12-3 or TRBV12-4; 7 nucleotides agree with TRBD2. With 4 bases clipped from V and 2 bases from J, the junction kept 7 bases outside the gene matches. The CDR3 extends over 15 amino acids. In nucleotides, the CDR3 is TGTGCCAGCAGTTCAAGCGGGACCTTTCAAGAGACCCAGTACTTC. Its translation: CASSSSGTFQETQYF.

This chain connects TRBV5-4 to TRBJ2-2; D remains unclear. The V and J ends lost 4 bases and 4 bases respectively, with 14 bases between them. Germline CDR1 reads SGHNT; CDR2 reads YYREEE (reference sequence). The CDR3 is made up of 15 amino acids. CDR3 coding DNA: TGTGCCAGCAGCGAAACCGGGTCCATCACCGGGGAGCTGTTTTTT. This translates into CASSETGSITGELFF.

The genes are TRBV7-9 and TRBJ2-5; 8 nucleotides align to TRBD2. The CDR3 spans 16 residues. Germline lookup yields CDR1 SEHNR and CDR2 FQNEAQ (reference sequence). The V gene end was trimmed by 3 bases and the J gene end by 4 bases; junction bases not matched to a gene: 10. The CDR3 DNA sequence: TGTGCCAGCAGCTTGGATGGCGGGGGGAGGCGAGAGACCCAGTACTTC. It specifies CASSLDGGGRRETQYF. Filled out from reference TRBV7-9 and TRBJ2-5, the complete variable domain reads DTGVSQNPRHKITKRGQNVTFRCDPISEHNRLYWYRQTLGQGPEFLTYFQNEAQLEKSRLLSDRFSAERPKGSFSTLEIQRTEQGDSAMYLCASSLDGGGRRETQYFGPGTRLLVL.

This clonotype has a handful of counts. This chain uses TRBV9 with TRBJ1-6, with D hard to call. This CDR3 has 16 amino acids. CDR1 and CDR2 (germline): SGDLS, YYNGEE. The V end was cut by 3 bases, the J end by 1 base, with 11 bases between. The CDR3 sequence is CASSGELMSYNSPLHF. Written as DNA, the CDR3 is TGTGCCAGCAGCGGGGAGTTAATGTCCTATAATTCACCCCTCCACTTT.

This clonotype was picked up one time. This chain uses TRBV2 with TRBJ1-6; 10 nucleotides align to TRBD1. CDR1 is SNHLY and CDR2 is FYNNEI in the germline V gene. V was clipped by 5 bases and J by 6 bases; unmatched bases: 4. This CDR3 contains 15 residues. CDR3 sequence reads: CASSPTGGSNSPLHF. As DNA, the CDR3 is TGTGCCAGCAGTCCGACAGGGGGCAGTAATTCACCCCTCCACTTT.

This clonotype appeared a few times. The rearrangement links TRBV20-1 to TRBJ1-1, with D possibly matching TRBD1 (5 bases). This CDR3 has 12 residues. V shed 6 bases and J shed 2 bases, with 10 bases lying between them. Germline values: CDR1 DFQATT, CDR2 SNEGSKA (reference sequence). In DNA form, the CDR3 reads TGCAGTGCCCTGGGGGGAAACACTGAAGCTTTCTTT. Translating gives CSALGGNTEAFF.

This sequence joins TRBV6-1 and TRBJ1-3, with D tentatively TRBD1 (6 bases). The CDR3 loop spans 15 amino acids. V was clipped by 6 bases and J by 0 bases, with 12 bases between them. CDR1 MNHNS and CDR2 SASEGT come from the germline V gene. CDR3 loop: CASSPGGDSGNTIYF. The CDR3 bases are TGTGCCAGCAGCCCGGGGGGCGACTCTGGAAACACCATATATTTT.

The chain links TRBV14 to TRBJ1-1, with a tentative D call TRBD1 (5 bases). Trimming removed 3 bases from V and 2 bases from J, with 10 bases in between. CDR1 SGHDN and CDR2 FVKESK come from the germline V gene. This CDR3 spans 14 amino acids. This CDR3 reads CASSHGAANTEAFF. Here the CDR3 DNA reads TGTGCCAGCAGCCACGGGGCGGCTAACACTGAAGCTTTCTTT.

This chain connects TRBV7-6 to TRBJ2-5, with D perhaps TRBD2 (5 bases). Judging by the DNA end, TRBJ2-1 fits better; the J call may be wrong. The germline V gene has CDR1 SGHVS and CDR2 FNYEAQ. CDR3 length: 14 residues. As DNA, the CDR3 is TGTGCCAGCAGGCCGGTGGGAGAGTACAATGAGCAGTTCTTC. This gives the protein CASRPVGEYNEQFF.

With respect to this clonotype: A read error is possible here, since a much larger clone lies one base away. This chain joins TRBV7-9 and TRBJ2-5, with D unresolved. CDR1 and CDR2 from the germline V gene are SEHNR and FQNEAQ (reference sequence). V lost 0 bases, J lost 4 bases, and 12 bases lay in between. CDR3 length: 15 amino acids. The CDR3 DNA sequence: TGTGCCAGCAGCTTAGCGCCTACTTTCCGAGAGACCCAGTACTTC. It yields the protein CASSLAPTFRETQYF.

The CDR3 bases are TGCAGCGACCTGGACAGGGTAGCCCCTCCCTACGAGCAGTACTTC. This gives the protein CSDLDRVAPPYEQYF. The chain uses TRBV29-1 and TRBJ2-7; TRBD1 aligns across 8 bases. CDR1 and CDR2 from the germline V gene are SQVTM and ANQGSEA. After removal of 7 bases from V and 2 bases from J, the junction contained 13 bases not matched to a gene. The CDR3 spans 15 residues.